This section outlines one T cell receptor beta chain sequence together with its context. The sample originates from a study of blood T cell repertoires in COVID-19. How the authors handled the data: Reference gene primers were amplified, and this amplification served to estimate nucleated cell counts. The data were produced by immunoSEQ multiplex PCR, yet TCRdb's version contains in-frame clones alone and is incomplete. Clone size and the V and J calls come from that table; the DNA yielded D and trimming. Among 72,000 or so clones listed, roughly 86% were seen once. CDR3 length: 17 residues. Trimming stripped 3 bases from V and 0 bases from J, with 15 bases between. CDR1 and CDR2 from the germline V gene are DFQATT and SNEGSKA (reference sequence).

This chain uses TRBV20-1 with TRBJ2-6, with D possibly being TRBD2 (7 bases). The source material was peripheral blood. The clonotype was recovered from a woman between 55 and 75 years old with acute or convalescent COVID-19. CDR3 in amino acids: CSASPRGGSSGANVLTF. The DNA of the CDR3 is TGCAGTGCTAGTCCTAGGGGGGGGAGCTCTGGGGCCAACGTCCTGACTTTC.